The 25 T cell receptor beta chains in this list originate from one sample, sequenced in a study of beta chain features in type 1 diabetes. Antigens of these TCRs are unknown. Study outcomes and limitations: Significant though moderate, a shortening of TCRB CDR3s appeared in all four CD4+ subsets of Type 1 diabetes patients.

Investigators reverse transcribed all isolated RNA, so they sequenced expressed TCRB transcripts. Sequencing was performed with immunoSEQ multiplex PCR; in TCRdb, only in-frame clones are kept and a portion is missing. The data hold around 690,000 clones, with over 10% observed a single time. Specimen: naive CD4+ T cells from blood. The receptors shown here come from a man aged 30 to 45 with type 1 diabetes.

V and J are TRBV29-1 and TRBJ2-7; 9 bases are a match to TRBD1. V was clipped by 4 bases and J by 2 bases; unmatched bases: 9. CDR1 is SQVTM, CDR2 ANQGSEA, per germline. CDR3 size: 15 residues. The CDR3 region has the DNA TGCAGCGTTGTCACCCGGACAGGGGCTACCTACGAGCAGTACTTC. It translates to CSVVTRTGATYEQYF.

This clone was seen only a few times. The rearrangement links TRBV5-1 to TRBJ1-5, with D possibly matching TRBD1 (6 bases). The CDR3 length is 16 residues. In germline, CDR1 is SGHRS, CDR2 YFSETQ. With 4 bases removed from V and 7 bases from J, the gap between germline ends came to 21 bases. CDR3 residues: CASSPGEGGGHQPQHF. The CDR3 DNA reads TGCGCCAGCAGCCCTGGCGAGGGAGGGGGACACCAGCCCCAGCATTTT.

This chain joins TRBV6-1 and TRBJ1-6; a possible D gene is TRBD1 (6 bases). The CDR3 contains 15 residues. The V gene lost 0 bases and the J gene lost 6 bases, with 9 bases spanning the gap. CDR1 MNHNS and CDR2 SASEGT come from the germline V gene. The CDR3, as DNA: TGTGCCAGCAGTGAAGCGGGACACGTTAATTCACCCCTCCACTTT. Protein: CASSEAGHVNSPLHF.

The CDR3 here is CASSRLTGGSYNEQFF. In DNA form, the CDR3 reads TGTGCCAGCAGCCGCCTAACAGGGGGCTCATACAATGAGCAGTTCTTC. The rearrangement links TRBV14 to TRBJ2-1; 9 bases match TRBD1. Germline-derived CDR1 and CDR2 are SGHDN and FVKESK. The J segment lost 4 bases and the V segment lost 4 bases, leaving 8 bases of the junction unmatched. The CDR3 totals 16 residues.

The V gene is TRBV4-2, the J gene TRBJ1-5; a weak D match, TRBD1 (5 bases). This CDR3 is built from 16 residues. Per the germline V gene, CDR1 is LGHNA and CDR2 is YNFKEQ. The V end was cut by 0 bases, the J end by 7 bases, with 16 bases between. The CDR3 spells CASSQDWGGSGQPQHF. The CDR3 bases are TGTGCCAGCAGCCAAGATTGGGGCGGCTCCGGGCAGCCCCAGCATTTT.

The chain is built from TRBV14 and TRBJ1-2, with D possibly matching TRBD1 (6 bases). The CDR3 length is 14 residues. V lost 0 bases and J lost 5, with 10 bases in between. Per germline, CDR1 SGHDN and CDR2 FVKESK. The CDR3 protein is CASSQDGTYYGYTF. The CDR3 DNA follows: TGTGCCAGCAGCCAAGATGGGACATATTATGGCTACACCTTC.

This clone was picked up a small number of times. The V gene is TRBV9, the J gene TRBJ2-2; no reliable D call. The germline V gene encodes CDR1 SGDLS and CDR2 YYNGEE. V dropped 0 bases and J dropped 6 bases, with 9 bases sitting between them. CDR3 size: 14 residues. Here the CDR3 DNA reads TGTGCCAGCAGCGTAGATAATGGGTCCGGGGAGCTGTTTTTT. Translating gives CASSVDNGSGELFF.

V is TRBV7-9 and J is TRBJ2-5; D gene uncertain. Trimming shortened V by 5 bases and J by 0 bases, and 10 bases separated the two germline ends. CDR3 length equals 14 residues. Germline CDR1 and CDR2: SEHNR and FQNEAQ (reference sequence). The CDR3 coding sequence is TGTGCCAGCAGCCAACCAACAGACCAAGAGACCCAGTACTTC. Encoded protein: CASSQPTDQETQYF.

The chain employs TRBV5-4 and TRBJ2-3, with 7 bases aligning to TRBD2. Germline trimming cut 4 bases from V and 2 bases from J; bases unmatched to any gene: 10. The length of the CDR3 is 16 residues. Germline V CDR1 and CDR2: SGHNT, YYREEE (reference sequence). The CDR3 sequence: CASSQDASGFTDTQYF. In DNA form, the CDR3 reads TGTGCCAGCAGCCAAGATGCTAGCGGATTCACAGATACGCAGTATTTT.

The chain recombines TRBV5-8 with TRBJ1-1, with TRBD1 as a possible D gene (5 bases). Germline values: CDR1 SGHTS, CDR2 YDEGEE. V was shortened by 4 bases and J by 1 base, with 8 bases between the two germline ends. CDR3 size: 13 residues. Here the CDR3 DNA reads TGTGCCAGCAGCAAAGACAGGAACACTGAAGCTTTCTTT. It encodes CASSKDRNTEAFF.

The chain carries TRBV28 and TRBJ1-2; D is unresolved. The CDR3 is made up of 13 amino acids. CDR1 is MDHEN, CDR2 SYDVKM, per germline. The V end was cut by 1 base, the J end by 0 bases, with 3 bases between. CDR3 in DNA: TGTGCCAGCAGTTTATATACTAACTATGGCTACACCTTC. The encoded protein is CASSLYTNYGYTF.

The gene calls are TRBV6-6 and TRBJ1-6; D unresolved. Trimming removed 4 bases from V and 10 bases from J, with 14 bases in between. This CDR3 spans 14 amino acids. Germline V gene data show CDR1 as MNHNY and CDR2 as SVGAGI (reference sequence). The CDR3 region is CASSSSLMGSPLHF. The DNA for the CDR3 is TGTGCCAGCAGTTCCTCCCTTATGGGGTCACCCCTCCACTTT.

V and J are TRBV5-6 and TRBJ2-1; TRBD1 matches 8 bases. The germline CDR1 and CDR2 sequences are SGHDT and YYEEEE. The CDR3 totals 14 residues. The J segment lost 9 bases and the V segment lost 5 bases, leaving 10 bases of the junction unmatched. CDR3 in DNA: TGTGCCAGCAGTAAGGACAGGGCGGGCAGTGAGCAGTTCTTC. Protein sequence: CASSKDRAGSEQFF.

This clone was found a few times. V is TRBV6-5 and J is TRBJ1-1, with unresolved D. The germline gives CDR1 MNHEY, CDR2 SVGAGI. V shed 1 base and J shed 0 bases, with 9 bases lying between them. The CDR3 length is 15 residues. CDR3 sequence (DNA): TGTGCCAGCAGTTACTATTCCCTTTTGAACACTGAAGCTTTCTTT. As protein: CASSYYSLLNTEAFF.

Only a few counts were recorded for this clone. This chain joins TRBV28 and TRBJ2-3, with TRBD2 matching over 7 bases. Germline values: CDR1 MDHEN, CDR2 SYDVKM. The CDR3 is 15 residues long. With V trimmed by 7 bases and J by 2 bases, 9 bases remained unmatched. The CDR3 bases are TGTGCCAGCACCCCGGGTAGCGGGTACACAGATACGCAGTATTTT. Amino acid sequence: CASTPGSGYTDTQYF.

This clone was observed a handful of times. The rearrangement uses TRBV5-1 and TRBJ2-5, with TRBD1 matching over 11 bases. The CDR3 spans 16 residues. V was pared by 4 bases and J by 3 bases, with 8 bases of the junction left unmatched. Germline lookup yields CDR1 SGHRS and CDR2 YFSETQ. The CDR3 DNA sequence: TGCGCCAGCAGCCCCGGGGACAGGGGGGGCGAAGAGACCCAGTACTTC. Translating it yields CASSPGDRGGEETQYF.

The chain has TRBV4-3 and TRBJ2-4; D may be TRBD2 (6 bases). Looked up from germline, CDR1 is LGHNA and CDR2 is YSLEER. Trimming pared 0 bases from V and 9 bases from J, leaving 15 bases between. This CDR3 is 15 amino acids long. For the CDR3, the DNA is TGCGCCAGCAGCCAAGAAGGGAGCCGGGGGAGCATTCAGTACTTC. Amino acids: CASSQEGSRGSIQYF.

This clone was detected only a few times. The chain has TRBV18 and TRBJ1-2; weak D call: TRBD1 (5 bases). Trimming took 3 bases from V and 2 from J, leaving 10 bases between them. The CDR3 totals 14 residues. The germline gives CDR1 KGHSH, CDR2 LQKENI. Written as DNA, the CDR3 is TGTGCCAGCTCACCGACAGAGGGGAACTATGGCTACACCTTC. Residues: CASSPTEGNYGYTF.

V is TRBV7-2 and J is TRBJ1-6; no clear D gene. Germline values: CDR1 SGHTA, CDR2 FQGNSA. The CDR3 length is 15 residues. The V gene lost 6 bases and the J gene lost 6 bases, with 15 bases spanning the gap. The CDR3 DNA reads as TGTGCCAGCAGTCTCCGCATCCTTGGTAATTCACCCCTCCACTTT. Amino acid sequence: CASSLRILGNSPLHF.

Details on this clone: The same CDR3 also results from other DNA sequences found in this sample. The rearrangement joins TRBV7-2 to TRBJ1-5; D unclear. The ends were cut back, 5 bases at V and 2 bases at J, with 7 bases in the middle. The CDR3 runs 13 residues. Germline-derived CDR1 and CDR2 are SGHTA and FQGNSA. The CDR3 reads CASSLTGNQPQHF. Written as DNA, the CDR3 is TGTGCCAGCAGCCTGACGGGCAATCAGCCCCAGCATTTT.

This clone was seen a few times. The V gene is TRBV13, the J gene TRBJ2-7; 9 nucleotides match TRBD1. Trimming at V came to 2 bases and at J to 5 bases, leaving 7 bases not matched to a gene. Per the germline V gene, CDR1 is PRHDT and CDR2 is FYEKMQ (reference sequence). This CDR3 is built from 15 residues. CDR3 residues: CASSLLGQGKNEQYF. The CDR3 DNA reads as TGTGCCAGCAGCTTACTCGGACAGGGGAAAAACGAGCAGTACTTC. The full variable domain, rest sourced from reference TRBV13 and TRBJ2-7, is AAGVIQSPRHLIKEKRETATLKCYPIPRHDTVYWYQQGPGQDPQFLISFYEKMQSDKGSIPDRFSAQQFSDYHSELNMSSLELGDSALYFCASSLLGQGKNEQYFGPGTRLTVT.

This clone came up a few times. The chain links TRBV6-5 to TRBJ1-1; TRBD1 is a possible D gene (6 bases). Germline-derived CDR1 and CDR2 are MNHEY and SVGAGI. The V end lost 0 bases, the J end lost 4 bases, and 12 bases lay between the germline ends. This CDR3 has 15 residues. CDR3 in DNA: TGTGCCAGCAGTTACTCGTATCAGGGGACCACTGAAGCTTTCTTT. Amino acids: CASSYSYQGTTEAFF.

The J gene is TRBJ2-3, the V gene TRBV7-2; 12 positions match TRBD2. The V segment lost 1 base and the J segment 5 bases; nucleotides outside the gene matches: 1. This CDR3 has 15 amino acids. The germline CDR1 and CDR2 sequences are SGHTA and FQGNSA. CDR3 residues: CASSLGLAGVDTQYF. CDR3 sequence (DNA): TGTGCCAGCAGCTTAGGACTAGCGGGGGTAGATACGCAGTATTTT. Complete variable domain (other parts from reference TRBV7-2 and TRBJ2-3): GAGVSQSPSNKVTEKGKDVELRCDPISGHTALYWYRQSLGQGLEFLIYFQGNSAPDKSGLPSDRFSAERTGGSVSTLTIQRTQQEDSAVYLCASSLGLAGVDTQYFGPGTRLTVL.

This clone has a handful of counts. The chain employs TRBV4-3 and TRBJ2-7; TRBD1 might be the D (6 bases). The CDR3 has 14 residues. The germline gives CDR1 LGHNA, CDR2 YSLEER. V lost 4 bases and J 6 bases, leaving 16 bases between the germline ends. This CDR3 is CASSPRATGTEQYF. The CDR3, as DNA: TGCGCCAGCAGCCCTCGGGCGACAGGAACCGAGCAGTACTTC.

This clone turned up a few times. J is TRBJ1-1 and V is TRBV9; D ambiguous. CDR3 length: 15 amino acids. The germline gives CDR1 SGDLS, CDR2 YYNGEE. Trimming removed 6 bases from V and 4 bases from J, with 19 bases in between. The CDR3 protein is CASTAVGKGGTEAFF. CDR3 coding DNA: TGTGCCAGCACCGCCGTAGGGAAGGGTGGCACTGAAGCTTTCTTT. The entire variable domain, with the rest obtained from reference TRBV9 and TRBJ1-1, is as follows: DSGVTQTPKHLITATGQRVTLRCSPRSGDLSVYWYQQSLDQGLQFLIQYYNGEERAKGNILERFSAQQFPDLHSELNLSSLELGDSALYFCASTAVGKGGTEAFFGQGTRLTVV.